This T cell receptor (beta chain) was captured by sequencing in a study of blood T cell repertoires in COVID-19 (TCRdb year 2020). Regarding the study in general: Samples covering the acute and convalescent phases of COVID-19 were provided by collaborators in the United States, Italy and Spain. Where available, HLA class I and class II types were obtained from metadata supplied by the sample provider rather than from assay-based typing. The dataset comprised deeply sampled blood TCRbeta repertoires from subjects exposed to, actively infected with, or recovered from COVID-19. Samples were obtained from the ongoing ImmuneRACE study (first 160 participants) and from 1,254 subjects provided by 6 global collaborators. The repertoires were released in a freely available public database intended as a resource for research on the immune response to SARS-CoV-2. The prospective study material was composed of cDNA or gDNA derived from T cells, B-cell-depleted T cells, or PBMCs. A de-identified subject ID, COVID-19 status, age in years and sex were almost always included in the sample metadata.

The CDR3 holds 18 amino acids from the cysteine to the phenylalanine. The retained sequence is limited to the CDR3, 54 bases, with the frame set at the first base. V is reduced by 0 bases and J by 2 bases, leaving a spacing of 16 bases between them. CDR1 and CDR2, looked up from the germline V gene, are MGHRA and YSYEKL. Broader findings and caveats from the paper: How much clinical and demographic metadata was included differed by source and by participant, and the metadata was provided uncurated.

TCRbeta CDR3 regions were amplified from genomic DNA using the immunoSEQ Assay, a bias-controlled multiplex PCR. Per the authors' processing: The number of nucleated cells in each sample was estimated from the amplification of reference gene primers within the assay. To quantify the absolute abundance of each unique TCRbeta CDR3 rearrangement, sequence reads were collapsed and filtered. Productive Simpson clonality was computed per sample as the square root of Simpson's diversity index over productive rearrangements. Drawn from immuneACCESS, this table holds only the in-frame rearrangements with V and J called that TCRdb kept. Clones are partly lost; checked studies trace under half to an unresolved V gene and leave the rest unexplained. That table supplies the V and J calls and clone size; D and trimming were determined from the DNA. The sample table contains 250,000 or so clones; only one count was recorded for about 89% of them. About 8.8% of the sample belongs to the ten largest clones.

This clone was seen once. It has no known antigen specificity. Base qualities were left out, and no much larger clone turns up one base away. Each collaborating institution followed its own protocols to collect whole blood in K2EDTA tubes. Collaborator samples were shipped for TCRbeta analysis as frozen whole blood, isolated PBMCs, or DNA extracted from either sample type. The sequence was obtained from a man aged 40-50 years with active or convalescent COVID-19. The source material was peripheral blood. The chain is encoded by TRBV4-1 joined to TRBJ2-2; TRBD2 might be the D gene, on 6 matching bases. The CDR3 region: CASSQDQAGDRNTGELFF. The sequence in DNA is TGCGCCAGCAGCCAAGATCAAGCGGGCGACAGAAACACCGGGGAGCTGTTTTTT.